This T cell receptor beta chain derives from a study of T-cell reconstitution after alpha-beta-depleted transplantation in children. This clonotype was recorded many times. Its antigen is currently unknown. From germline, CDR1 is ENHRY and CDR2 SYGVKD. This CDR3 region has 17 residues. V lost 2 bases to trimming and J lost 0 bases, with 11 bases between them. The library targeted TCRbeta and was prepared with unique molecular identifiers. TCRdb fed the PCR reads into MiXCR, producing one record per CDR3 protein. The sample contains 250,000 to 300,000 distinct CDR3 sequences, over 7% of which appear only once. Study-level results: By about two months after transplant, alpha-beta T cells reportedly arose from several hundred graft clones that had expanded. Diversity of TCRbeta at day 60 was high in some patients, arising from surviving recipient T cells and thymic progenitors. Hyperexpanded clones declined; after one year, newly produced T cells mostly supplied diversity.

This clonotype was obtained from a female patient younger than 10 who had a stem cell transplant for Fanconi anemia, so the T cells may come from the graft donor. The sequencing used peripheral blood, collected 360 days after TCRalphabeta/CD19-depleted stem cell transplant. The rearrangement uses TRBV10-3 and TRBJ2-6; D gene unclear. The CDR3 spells CAISENKSPSGANVLTF. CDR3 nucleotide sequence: TGTGCCATCAGTGAGAATAAGTCCCCCTCTGGGGCCAACGTCCTGACTTTC.